Sequencing of this T cell receptor beta chain was carried out in a study of graft-versus-host responses after intestinal transplantation. Clones were sequenced by immunoSEQ multiplex PCR, and TCRdb holds only the in-frame ones, with some missing. The data contain 8,500 to 11,000 clones, roughly 29% of them seen just once; the ten biggest clones take up approximately 5.7%. This CDR3 region has 14 residues. Germline lookup yields CDR1 SGHRS and CDR2 YFSETQ. The starting material was alloreactive CD4+ T cells from a mixed lymphocyte reaction culture, obtained before transplantation. Subset meaning: CFSE-low proliferating T cells sorted from roughly six-day pre-transplant mixed lymphocyte reaction (GvH or HvG direction). The receptor was derived from a human patient who was an organ donor for intestinal transplantation. The chain employs TRBV5-1 and TRBJ2-7, with 14 bases matching TRBD2. The J call is doubtful: the DNA matches TRBJ2-1 better. The CDR3 sequence is CASRTSGGANEQFF. The CDR3 DNA is TGCGCCAGCAGGACTAGCGGGGGGGCCAATGAGCAGTTCTTC.